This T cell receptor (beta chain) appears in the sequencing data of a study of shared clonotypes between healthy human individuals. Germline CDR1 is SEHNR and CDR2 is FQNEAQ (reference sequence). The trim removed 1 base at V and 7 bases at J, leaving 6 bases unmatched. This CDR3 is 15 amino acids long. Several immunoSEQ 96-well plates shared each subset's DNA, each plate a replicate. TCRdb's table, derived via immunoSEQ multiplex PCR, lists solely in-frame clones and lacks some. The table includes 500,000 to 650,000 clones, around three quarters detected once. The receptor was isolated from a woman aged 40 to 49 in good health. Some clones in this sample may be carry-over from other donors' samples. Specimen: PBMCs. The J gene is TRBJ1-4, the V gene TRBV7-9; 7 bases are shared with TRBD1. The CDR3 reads CASSLGQGDREKLFF. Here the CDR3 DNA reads TGTGCCAGCAGCTTAGGGCAGGGGGATCGTGAAAAACTGTTTTTT.